The clone carrying this T cell receptor beta chain has only one observation. The sample is drawn from a study of T-cell memory formation after mild COVID-19. Amplification by 5'RACE using constant-segment primers produced TCR alpha and TCR beta cDNA libraries that carried sample barcodes and UMIs. TCRdb called the 5' RACE reads again in MiXCR, with one record for every CDR3 protein. Here the sample spans 530,000 or so distinct CDR3 sequences, roughly 17% being singletons. Germline trimming cut 7 bases from V and 1 base from J; bases unmatched to any gene: 2. Per germline, CDR1 SQVTM and CDR2 ANQGSEA. The CDR3 is 14 residues long.

This sequence originates from an adult woman who had mild COVID-19 (a few samples of this study predate the infection). Cell type and time point are not known. Sequenced sample: PBMCs or a T cell subset sorted from them (not recorded which). The chain has TRBV29-1 and TRBJ2-3; 13 nucleotides agree with TRBD2. CDR3: CSAGTSGGTDTQYF. The DNA for the CDR3 is TGCAGCGCCGGGACTAGCGGGGGCACAGATACGCAGTATTTT.